This T cell receptor beta chain came from a study of technical replicates of blood from a few donors (dated by TCRdb to about 2017). The library was made by the immunoSEQ multiplex PCR assay. The source is immuneACCESS, and TCRdb retained only in-frame sequences with V and J called. Part of the clones is not carried over; for the studies checked, unresolved V genes explain less than half of this, and the remainder is unexplained. This sample gives about 70,000 clones in total; approximately 86% of them show up just once. About 5.5% of the sample comes from the top ten. Details on this clone: Its antigen target is currently unknown. No quality values exist for individual bases; no much larger clone is one base distant.

For CDR1 and CDR2, the germline V gene (reference sequence) lists LNHNV and YYDKDF. The CDR3 runs 16 amino acids, cysteine and phenylalanine included. CDR3 DNA is the only sequence kept; it has 48 bases, read in frame from the first base. Ends trimmed: V by 3 bases, J by 4 bases; bases unmatched to a gene: 11. Recombination connected TRBV15 to TRBJ1-2; TRBD1 lines up with 7 middle nucleotides. The sequence was obtained from a human donor in good health. Some clones in this sample may be carry-over from other donors' samples. Sequenced input: PBMCs. The DNA sequence is TGTGCCACCAGCAGGGAGGGGGCAGGAGGACCCTATGGCTACACCTTC. Its translation reads: CATSREGAGGPYGYTF. With the rest looked up from the reference TRBV15 and TRBJ1-2 genes rather than sequenced, the full variable domain is DAMVIQNPRYQVTQFGKPVTLSCSQTLNHNVMYWYQQKSSQAPKLLFHYYDKDFNNEADTPDNFQSRRPNTSFCFLDIRSPGLGDTAMYLCATSREGAGGPYGYTFGSGTRLTVV.